This paragraph reports one T cell receptor beta chain. Its antigen is not identified. V lost 5 bases, J lost 0 bases, and 13 bases lay in between. Germline assignment: CDR1 SSHAT and CDR2 FNYEAQ (reference sequence). The CDR3 is 16 residues long. PCR was performed a second time for about 7 to 12 cycles using a sample-barcoded 5' primer and a J-beta primer mix. TCRdb processed the 5' RACE reads anew with MiXCR; each CDR3 protein has one entry. The sample lists some 1,000,000 distinct CDR3 sequences; about 25% were seen once. The sample comes from a study of blood T cells in healthy people across ages. The study's findings and limits: Unsorted PBMCs blocked a conclusive comparison of naive and antigen-experienced cells.

The sample was also linked to a second study, of T cells of mothers and their children.

The chain uses TRBV7-7 and TRBJ2-2; D unclear. The receptor's source is a girl aged 2 to 10 in good health. Sequencing used blood. As DNA, the CDR3 is TGTGCCAGCAGCCCCATCCAGGCTACGAACACCGGGGAGCTGTTTTTT. It is translated as CASSPIQATNTGELFF.